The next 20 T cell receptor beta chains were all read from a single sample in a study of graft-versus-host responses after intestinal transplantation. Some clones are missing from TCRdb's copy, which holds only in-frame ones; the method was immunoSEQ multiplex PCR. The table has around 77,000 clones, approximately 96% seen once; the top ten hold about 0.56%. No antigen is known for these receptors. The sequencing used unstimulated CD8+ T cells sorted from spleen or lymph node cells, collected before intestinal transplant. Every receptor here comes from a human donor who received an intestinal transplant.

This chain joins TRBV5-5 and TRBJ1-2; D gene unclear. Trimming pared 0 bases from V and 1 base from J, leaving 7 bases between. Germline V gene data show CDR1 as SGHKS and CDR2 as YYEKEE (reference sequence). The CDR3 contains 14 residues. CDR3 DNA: TGTGCCAGCAGCTTGGTACTTTTTAACTATGGCTACACCTTC. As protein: CASSLVLFNYGYTF.

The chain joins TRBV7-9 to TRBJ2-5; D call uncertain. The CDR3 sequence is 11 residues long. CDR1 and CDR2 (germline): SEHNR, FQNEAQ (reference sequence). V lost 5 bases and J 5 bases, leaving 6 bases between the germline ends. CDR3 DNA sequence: TGTGCCAGCAGCCCTGGGGAGACCCAGTACTTC. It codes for CASSPGETQYF.

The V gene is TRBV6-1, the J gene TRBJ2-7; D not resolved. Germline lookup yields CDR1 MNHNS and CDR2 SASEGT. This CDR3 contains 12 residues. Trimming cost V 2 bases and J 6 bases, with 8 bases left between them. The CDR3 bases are TGTGCCAGCAGTGAAACAGTATCCGAGCAGTACTTC. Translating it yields CASSETVSEQYF.

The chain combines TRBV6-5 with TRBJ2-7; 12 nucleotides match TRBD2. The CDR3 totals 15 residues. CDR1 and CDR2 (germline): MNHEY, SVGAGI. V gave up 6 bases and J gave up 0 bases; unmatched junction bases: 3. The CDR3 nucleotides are TGTGCCAGCAGCCGGACTAGCGGGACCTCCTACGAGCAGTACTTC. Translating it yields CASSRTSGTSYEQYF.

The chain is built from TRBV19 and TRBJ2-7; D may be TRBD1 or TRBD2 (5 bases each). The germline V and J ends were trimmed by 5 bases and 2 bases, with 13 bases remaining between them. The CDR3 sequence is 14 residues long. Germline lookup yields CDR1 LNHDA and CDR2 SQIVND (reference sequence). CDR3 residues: CASSASRGPYEQYF. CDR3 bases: TGTGCCAGTAGTGCCTCGAGGGGCCCCTACGAGCAGTACTTC.

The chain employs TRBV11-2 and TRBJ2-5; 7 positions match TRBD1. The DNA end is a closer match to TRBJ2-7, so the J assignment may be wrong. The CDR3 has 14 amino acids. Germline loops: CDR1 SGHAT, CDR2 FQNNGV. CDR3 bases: TGTGCCAGCAGCCTCACAGGGGCATCCTACGAGCAGTACTTC. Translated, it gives CASSLTGASYEQYF.

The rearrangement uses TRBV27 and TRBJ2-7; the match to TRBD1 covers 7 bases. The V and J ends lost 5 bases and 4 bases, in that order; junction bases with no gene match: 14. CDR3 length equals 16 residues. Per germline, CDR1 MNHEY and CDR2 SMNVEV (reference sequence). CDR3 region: CASSPLGGQTWYEQYF. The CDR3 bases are TGTGCCAGCAGTCCACTAGGGGGACAGACATGGTACGAGCAGTACTTC.

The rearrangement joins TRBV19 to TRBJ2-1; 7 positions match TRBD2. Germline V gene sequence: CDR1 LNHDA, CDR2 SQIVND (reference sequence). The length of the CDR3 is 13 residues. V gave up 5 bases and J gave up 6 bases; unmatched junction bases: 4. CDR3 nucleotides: TGTGCCAGTAGTCTAGCGGAGTCCAATGAGCAGTTCTTC. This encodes CASSLAESNEQFF.

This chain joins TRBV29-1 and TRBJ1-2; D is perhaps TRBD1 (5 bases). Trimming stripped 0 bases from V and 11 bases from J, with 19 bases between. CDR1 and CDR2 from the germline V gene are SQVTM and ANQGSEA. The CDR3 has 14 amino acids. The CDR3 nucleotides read TGCAGCGTTGAAGATGGGTCCGGGGGACGGTGGTACACCTTC. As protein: CSVEDGSGGRWYTF.

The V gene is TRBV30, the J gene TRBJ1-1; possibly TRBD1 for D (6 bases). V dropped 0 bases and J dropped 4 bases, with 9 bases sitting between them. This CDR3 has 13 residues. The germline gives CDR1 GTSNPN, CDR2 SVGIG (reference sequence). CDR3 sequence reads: CAWSVRGATEAFF. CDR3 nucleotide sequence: TGTGCCTGGAGTGTACGGGGGGCCACTGAAGCTTTCTTT.

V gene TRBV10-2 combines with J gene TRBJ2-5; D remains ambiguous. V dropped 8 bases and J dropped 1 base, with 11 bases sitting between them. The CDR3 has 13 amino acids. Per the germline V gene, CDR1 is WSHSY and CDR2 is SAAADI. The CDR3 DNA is TGCGCCAGCTACCAAGGCAGCCAAGAGACCCAGTACTTC. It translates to CASYQGSQETQYF.

Here the CDR3 reads CASSSRDRRTDTQYF. CDR3 DNA sequence: TGTGCCAGCAGCAGCCGGGACCGACGCACAGATACGCAGTATTTT. The genes are TRBV9 and TRBJ2-3, with D perhaps being TRBD1 or TRBD2 (5 bases each). The CDR3 totals 15 residues. CDR1 and CDR2 from the germline V gene are SGDLS and YYNGEE. V was clipped by 4 bases and J by 1 base, with 13 bases between them.

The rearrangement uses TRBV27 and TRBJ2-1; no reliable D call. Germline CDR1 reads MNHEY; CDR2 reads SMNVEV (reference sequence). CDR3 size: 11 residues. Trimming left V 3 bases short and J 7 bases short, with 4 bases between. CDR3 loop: CASSFGNEQFF. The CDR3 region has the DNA TGTGCCAGCAGTTTTGGGAATGAGCAGTTCTTC.

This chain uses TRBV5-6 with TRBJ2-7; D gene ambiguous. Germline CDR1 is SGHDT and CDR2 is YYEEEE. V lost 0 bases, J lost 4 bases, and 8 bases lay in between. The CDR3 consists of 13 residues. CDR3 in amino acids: CASSLETKYEQYF. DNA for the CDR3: TGTGCCAGCAGCTTGGAGACAAAGTACGAGCAGTACTTC.

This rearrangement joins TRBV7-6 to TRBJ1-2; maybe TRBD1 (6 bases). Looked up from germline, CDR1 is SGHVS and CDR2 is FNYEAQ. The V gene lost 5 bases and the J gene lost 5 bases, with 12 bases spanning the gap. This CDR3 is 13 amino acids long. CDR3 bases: TGTGCCAGCAGCCCCGACAGGACTTATGGCTACACCTTC. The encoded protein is CASSPDRTYGYTF.

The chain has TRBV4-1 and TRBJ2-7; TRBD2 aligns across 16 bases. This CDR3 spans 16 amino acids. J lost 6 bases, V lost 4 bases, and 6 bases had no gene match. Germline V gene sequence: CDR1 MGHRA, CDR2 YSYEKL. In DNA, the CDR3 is TGCGCCAGCAGCCCTCCGGGACTAGCGGGAGGGTCCGAGCAGTACTTC. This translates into CASSPPGLAGGSEQYF.

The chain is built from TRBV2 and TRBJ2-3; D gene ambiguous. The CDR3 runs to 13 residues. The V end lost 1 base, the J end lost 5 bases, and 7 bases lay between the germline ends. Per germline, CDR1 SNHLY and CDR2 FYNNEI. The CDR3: CASSEVLGDTQYF. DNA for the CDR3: TGTGCCAGCAGTGAAGTGTTGGGAGATACGCAGTATTTT.

This CDR3 is CASSPVLESGGQSSTDTDTQYF. CDR3 nucleotide sequence: TGTGCCAGCTCCCCCGTACTGGAAAGTGGGGGACAGTCTTCCACCGACACAGATACGCAGTATTTT. The rearrangement joins TRBV18 to TRBJ2-3; 7 bases agree with TRBD1. The CDR3 is 22 residues long. The V and J ends lost 6 bases and 2 bases, in that order; junction bases with no gene match: 29. Germline V gene sequence: CDR1 KGHSH, CDR2 LQKENI. Full variable domain (missing parts from reference TRBV18 and TRBJ2-3): NAGVMQNPRHLVRRRGQEARLRCSPMKGHSHVYWYRQLPEEGLKFMVYLQKENIIDESGMPKERFSAEFPKEGPSILRIQQVVRGDSAAYFCASSPVLESGGQSSTDTDTQYFGPGTRLTVL.

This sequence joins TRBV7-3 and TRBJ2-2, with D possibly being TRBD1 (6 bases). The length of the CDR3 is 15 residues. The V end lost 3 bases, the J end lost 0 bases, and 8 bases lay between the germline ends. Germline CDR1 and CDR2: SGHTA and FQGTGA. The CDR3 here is CASSFEGANTGELFF. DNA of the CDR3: TGTGCCAGCAGCTTTGAGGGGGCGAACACCGGGGAGCTGTTTTTT.

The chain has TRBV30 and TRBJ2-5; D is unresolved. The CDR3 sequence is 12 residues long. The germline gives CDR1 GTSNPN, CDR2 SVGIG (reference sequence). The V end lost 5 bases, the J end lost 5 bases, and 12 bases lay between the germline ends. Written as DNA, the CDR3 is TGTGCCTGGGGGGAAGGTGGGGAGACCCAGTACTTC. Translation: CAWGEGGETQYF. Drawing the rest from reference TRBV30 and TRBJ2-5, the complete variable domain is SQTIHQWPATLVQPVGSPLSLECTVEGTSNPNLYWYRQAAGRGLQLLFYSVGIGQISSEVPQNLSASRPQDRQFILSSKKLLLSDSGFYLCAWGEGGETQYFGPGTRLLVL.